This entry lists 5 T cell receptor beta chains sequenced from one sample in a study of shared clonotypes between healthy human individuals. Profiling relied on immunoSEQ multiplex PCR, and the TCRdb table lists in-frame clones only, not all of them. The sample has fewer than 650,000 clones, around 80% seen once. The specimen was PBMCs. These receptors originate from a woman aged 40 to 50 in good health. Some clones in this sample may be carry-over from other donors' samples.

The rearrangement uses TRBV9 and TRBJ2-1; unclear D gene. The CDR3 length is 15 residues. The germline V gene encodes CDR1 SGDLS and CDR2 YYNGEE. V dropped 1 base and J dropped 5 bases, with 13 bases sitting between them. Written as DNA, the CDR3 is TGTGCCAGCAGCGTACAGTCGGCCGGAAACAATGAGCAGTTCTTC. This encodes CASSVQSAGNNEQFF.

The rearrangement joins TRBV19 to TRBJ1-1; TRBD1 matches at 8 bases. Looked up from germline, CDR1 is LNHDA and CDR2 is SQIVND (reference sequence). The junction had 6 bases not matched to a gene; V was cut back by 7 bases and J by 2 bases. The CDR3 totals 14 residues. The CDR3 is CASKPGQVNTEAFF. The CDR3 nucleotides are TGTGCCAGTAAACCGGGACAGGTTAACACTGAAGCTTTCTTT.

CDR3 region: CASTMVAGYNEQFF. CDR3 DNA: TGTGCCAGTACCATGGTAGCGGGATACAATGAGCAGTTCTTC. The V gene is TRBV19, the J gene TRBJ2-1, with 8 bases fitting TRBD2. Germline assignment: CDR1 LNHDA and CDR2 SQIVND (reference sequence). This CDR3 is built from 14 residues. The junction had 6 bases not matched to a gene; V was cut back by 7 bases and J by 4 bases. The variable domain in full, completed from reference TRBV19 and TRBJ2-1, reads DGGITQSPKYLFRKEGQNVTLSCEQNLNHDAMYWYRQDPGQGLRLIYYSQIVNDFQKGDIAEGYSVSREKKESFPLTVTSAQKNPTAFYLCASTMVAGYNEQFFGPGTRLTVL.

The rearrangement links TRBV10-2 to TRBJ2-1; D is possibly TRBD1 (6 bases). Germline V CDR1 and CDR2: WSHSY, SAAADI. CDR3 length: 13 residues. The V end lost 10 bases, the J end lost 8 bases, and 18 bases lay between the germline ends. The CDR3 DNA sequence: TGCGCCACTCTCCACACAGGGCTTCATGAGCAGTTCTTC. It translates to CATLHTGLHEQFF.

The rearrangement links TRBV11-2 to TRBJ1-2, with D unclear. CDR3 length: 12 amino acids. The ends were cut back, 1 base at V and 8 bases at J, with 8 bases in the middle. From germline, CDR1 is SGHAT and CDR2 FQNNGV. CDR3 loop: CASSLGRVGYTF. CDR3 nucleotides: TGTGCCAGCAGCTTAGGAAGGGTAGGCTACACCTTC.